What follows are 8 T cell receptor beta chains derived from one specimen sequenced in a study of vaccination and CD4 T cells after COVID-19. No antigen has been assigned to these receptors. Treatment defined: 10-day PBMC culture with coronavirus spike peptide pools or control peptides (ViraFEST assay). Cultured CD4+ T cells had their DNA profiled by the Oncomine TCR Beta short-read assay. Each CDR3 protein gets one entry after TCRdb re-called the PCR reads with MiXCR. The profile covers 15,000 or so distinct CDR3 sequences, with about a third appearing a single time and roughly 25% taken by the ten largest. This specimen consisted of CD4+ T cells from blood, cultured in vitro, obtained before SARS-CoV-2 vaccination. All receptors derive from a human donor who received a COVID-19 vaccine.

This clonotype was recorded only once. V is TRBV30 and J is TRBJ1-5; D may be TRBD1 (6 bases). The V end lost 3 bases, the J end lost 7 bases, and 13 bases lay between the germline ends. CDR1 is GTSNPN and CDR2 is SVGIG in the germline V gene (reference sequence). The CDR3 loop spans 13 amino acids. In nucleotides, the CDR3 is TGTGCCTGGAGAGCCCCAGGGGAACAGCCCCAGCATTTT. As protein: CAWRAPGEQPQHF. Full variable domain (rest looked up from reference TRBV30 and TRBJ1-5): SQTIHQWPATLVQPVGSPLSLECTVEGTSNPNLYWYRQAAGRGLQLLFYSVGIGQISSEVPQNLSASRPQDRQFILSSKKLLLSDSGFYLCAWRAPGEQPQHFGDGTRLSIL.

Only a few counts were recorded for this clonotype. The chain recombines TRBV6-1 with TRBJ1-6; 7 bases align to TRBD1. Unmatched junction bases numbered 7, after V lost 4 bases and J lost 7 bases. CDR1 and CDR2 from the germline V gene are MNHNS and SASEGT. The length of the CDR3 is 15 residues. CDR3 residues: CASSVQGGLNSPLHF. The CDR3 DNA reads TGTGCCAGCAGTGTGCAGGGGGGGTTGAATTCACCCCTCCACTTT.

This clonotype occurred once. V gene TRBV5-1 combines with J gene TRBJ2-3, with D possibly TRBD2 on 7 matching bases. This CDR3 region has 13 residues. The V and J ends lost 3 bases and 14 bases respectively, with 19 bases between them. Germline values: CDR1 SGHRS, CDR2 YFSETQ. In DNA, the CDR3 is TGCGCCAGCAGCTCCTTAGGGGGGGACAAAGGGTATTTT. Translation: CASSSLGGDKGYF.

This clonotype occurred a few times. This rearrangement joins TRBV4-1 to TRBJ1-6, with 9 nucleotides matching TRBD1. J gave up 10 bases and V 0 bases, and 7 bases lay outside the gene matches. CDR3 length equals 16 residues. Per germline, CDR1 MGHRA and CDR2 YSYEKL. DNA for the CDR3: TGCGCCAGCAGCCAAGATCCCAGGACAGGGGACTCACCCCTCCACTTT. Its protein product is CASSQDPRTGDSPLHF.

V is TRBV24-1 and J is TRBJ1-6; perhaps TRBD1 as D (6 bases). Per germline, CDR1 KGHDR and CDR2 SFDVKD. Trimming stripped 1 base from V and 1 base from J, with 10 bases between. The CDR3 runs 17 residues. This chain's CDR3 is CATSDFQGQSYNSPLHF. For the CDR3, the DNA is TGTGCCACCAGTGATTTCCAGGGACAATCCTATAATTCACCCCTCCACTTT.

This chain connects TRBV5-1 to TRBJ2-5, with D tentatively TRBD1 (6 bases). V was trimmed by 2 bases and J by 3 bases, leaving 11 bases between them. Germline CDR1 SGHRS, CDR2 YFSETQ. This CDR3 has 14 residues. CDR3: CASSLTGGEETQYF. CDR3 nucleotide sequence: TGCGCCAGCAGCTTAACTGGGGGCGAAGAGACCCAGTACTTC.

The chain links TRBV2 to TRBJ2-5, with D maybe TRBD1 (5 bases). This CDR3 spans 14 amino acids. With 1 base removed from V and 5 bases from J, the gap between germline ends came to 11 bases. The germline CDR1 and CDR2 sequences are SNHLY and FYNNEI. The CDR3 here is CASSEGSAGETQYF. CDR3 DNA sequence: TGTGCCAGCAGTGAAGGGTCGGCAGGGGAGACCCAGTACTTC.

The chain joins TRBV5-1 to TRBJ2-1; weak D call: TRBD2 (6 bases). The CDR3 contains 15 residues. V shed 2 bases and J shed 6 bases, with 15 bases lying between them. Looked up from germline, CDR1 is SGHRS and CDR2 is YFSETQ. CDR3 protein: CASSFLRDSVNEQFF. Written as DNA, the CDR3 is TGCGCCAGCAGCTTCCTAAGGGACTCCGTCAATGAGCAGTTCTTC. The full variable domain, completed using reference TRBV5-1 and TRBJ2-1, is KAGVTQTPRYLIKTRGQQVTLSCSPISGHRSVSWYQQTPGQGLQFLFEYFSETQRNKGNFPGRFSGRQFSNSRSEMNVSTLELGDSALYLCASSFLRDSVNEQFFGPGTRLTVL.